This T cell receptor (beta chain) was captured in a study of T cell responses to AZD1222 COVID-19 vaccine. The germline gives CDR1 SGHTA, CDR2 FQGTGA. The CDR3 spans 16 residues. The V end was cut by 2 bases, the J end by 3 bases, with 14 bases between. Sequencing was performed with immunoSEQ multiplex PCR; in TCRdb, only in-frame clones are kept and a portion is missing. In the table there are around 160,000 clones, 85% to 95% of which are singletons. The source is an adult in good health. The material sequenced was peripheral blood, taken on day 0 of AZD1222 vaccination. The rearrangement joins TRBV7-3 to TRBJ2-1, with D maybe TRBD2 (6 bases). In DNA, the CDR3 is TGTGCCAGCAGCTTACGGGCCGCCGGGGGCTACAATGAGCAGTTCTTC. Protein product: CASSLRAAGGYNEQFF.